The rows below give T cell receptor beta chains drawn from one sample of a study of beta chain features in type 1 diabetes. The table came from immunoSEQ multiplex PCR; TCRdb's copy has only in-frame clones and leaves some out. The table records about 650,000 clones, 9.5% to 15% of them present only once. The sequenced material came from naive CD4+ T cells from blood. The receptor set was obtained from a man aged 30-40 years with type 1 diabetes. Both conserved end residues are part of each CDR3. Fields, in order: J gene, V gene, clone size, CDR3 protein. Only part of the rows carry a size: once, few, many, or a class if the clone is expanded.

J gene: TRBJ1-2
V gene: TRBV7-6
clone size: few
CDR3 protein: CASSLTENYGYTF

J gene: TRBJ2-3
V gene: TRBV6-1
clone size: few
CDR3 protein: CASSDGLDTQYF

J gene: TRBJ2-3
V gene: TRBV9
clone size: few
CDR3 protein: CASSVLDSEVGDTQYF

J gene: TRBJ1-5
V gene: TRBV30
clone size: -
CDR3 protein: CAWNHGGYSNQPQHF

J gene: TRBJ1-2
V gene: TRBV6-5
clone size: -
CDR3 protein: CASSRTGAIGYTF

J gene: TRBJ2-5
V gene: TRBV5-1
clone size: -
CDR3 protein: CASSLAGGETQYF

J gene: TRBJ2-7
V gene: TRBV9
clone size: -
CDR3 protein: CASSVAGGAEQYF

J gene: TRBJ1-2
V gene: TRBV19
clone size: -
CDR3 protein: CASSIVLLGTDYGYTF

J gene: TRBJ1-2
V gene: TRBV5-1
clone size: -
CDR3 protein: CASSLEGLIYGYTF

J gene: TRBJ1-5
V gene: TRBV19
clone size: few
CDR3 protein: CASSNRQGVDQPQHF

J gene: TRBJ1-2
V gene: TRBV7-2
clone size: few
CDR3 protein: CASSPVRGDYGYTF

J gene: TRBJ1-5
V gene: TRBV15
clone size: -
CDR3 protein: CATSRVGEGQPQHF

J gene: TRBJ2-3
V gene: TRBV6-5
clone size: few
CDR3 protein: CASSRLLTGTDTQYF

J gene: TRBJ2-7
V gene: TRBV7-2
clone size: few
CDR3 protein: CASSFQGSYEQYF

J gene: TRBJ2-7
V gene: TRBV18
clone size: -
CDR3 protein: CASSRREDRWHEQYF

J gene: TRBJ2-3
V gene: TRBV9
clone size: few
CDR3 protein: CASSDPPGSGGSDTQYF

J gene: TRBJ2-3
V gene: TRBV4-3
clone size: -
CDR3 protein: CASSQDWMADGGTDTQYF

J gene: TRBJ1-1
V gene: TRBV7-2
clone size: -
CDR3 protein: CASSSLVSASKAFF

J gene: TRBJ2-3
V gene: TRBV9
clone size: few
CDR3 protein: CASSALAGGTDTQYF

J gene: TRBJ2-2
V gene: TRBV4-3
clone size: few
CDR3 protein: CASSQARSGELFF

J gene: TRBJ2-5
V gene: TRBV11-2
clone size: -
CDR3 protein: CASSSSGGETQYF

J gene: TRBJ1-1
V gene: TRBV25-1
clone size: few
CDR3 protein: CASILRRGRSTEAFF

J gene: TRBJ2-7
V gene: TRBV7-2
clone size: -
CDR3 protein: CASSLRYEQYF

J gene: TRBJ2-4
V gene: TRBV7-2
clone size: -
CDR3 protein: CASSPGQLAKNIQYF

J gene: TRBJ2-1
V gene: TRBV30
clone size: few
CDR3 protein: CAWSLGDRVFFYPFF

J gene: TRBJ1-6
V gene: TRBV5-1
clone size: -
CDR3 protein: CASSLGDVNSPLHF

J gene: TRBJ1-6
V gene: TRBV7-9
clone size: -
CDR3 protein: CASSLENSPLHF

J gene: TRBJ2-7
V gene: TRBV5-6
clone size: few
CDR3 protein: CASSREKTVSVGAEQYF

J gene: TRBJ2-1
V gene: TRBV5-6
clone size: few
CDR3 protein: CASSPTTGAFGQFF

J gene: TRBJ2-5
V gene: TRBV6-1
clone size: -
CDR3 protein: CASPGQGAWETQYF

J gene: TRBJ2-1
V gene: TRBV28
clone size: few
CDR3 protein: CASSSGQGNNEQFF

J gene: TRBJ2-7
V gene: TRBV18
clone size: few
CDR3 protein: CASSQGTDYEPYF

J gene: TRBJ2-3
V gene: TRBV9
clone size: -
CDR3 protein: CASSVATGEYEDTQYF

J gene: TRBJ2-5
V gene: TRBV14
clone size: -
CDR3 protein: CASSPPGLEETQYF

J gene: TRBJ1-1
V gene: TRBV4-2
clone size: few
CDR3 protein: CASSQTGQIEAFF

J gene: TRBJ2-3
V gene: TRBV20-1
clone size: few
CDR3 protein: CSARGSDTQYF

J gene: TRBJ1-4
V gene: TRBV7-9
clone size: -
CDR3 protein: CASSLAEGYPWEKLFF

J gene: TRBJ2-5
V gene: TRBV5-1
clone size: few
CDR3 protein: CASSLEAAGKTQYF

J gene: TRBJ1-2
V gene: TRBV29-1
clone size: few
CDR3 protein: CSVEGQGSYGYTF

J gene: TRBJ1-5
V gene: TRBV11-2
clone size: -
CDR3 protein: CASSLEAGGRYSNQPQHF

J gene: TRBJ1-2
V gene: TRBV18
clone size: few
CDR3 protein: CASSPPRGDYGYTF

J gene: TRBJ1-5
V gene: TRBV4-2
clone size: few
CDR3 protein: CASSLSAGEPQHF

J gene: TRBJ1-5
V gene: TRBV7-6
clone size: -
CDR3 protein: CASSLGQAQAQHF

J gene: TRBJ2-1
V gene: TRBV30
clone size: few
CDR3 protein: CAWSVSGGARVF